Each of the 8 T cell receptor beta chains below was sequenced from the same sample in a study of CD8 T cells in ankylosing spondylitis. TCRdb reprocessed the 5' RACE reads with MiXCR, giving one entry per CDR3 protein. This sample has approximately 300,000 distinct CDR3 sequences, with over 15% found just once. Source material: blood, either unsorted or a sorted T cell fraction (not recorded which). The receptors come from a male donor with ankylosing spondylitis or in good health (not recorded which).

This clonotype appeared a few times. CDR3 amino acids: CASSRRTGYLPYEQYV. The CDR3 region has the DNA TGTGCCAGCAGTAGAAGGACTGGCTACTTACCCTACGAGCAGTACGTC. V and J are TRBV6-2 or TRBV6-3 and TRBJ2-7; D perhaps matches TRBD2 (5 bases). Deletions cut 5 bases from V and 2 bases from J, with 19 bases between. The CDR3 has 16 amino acids. Germline assignment: CDR1 MNHEY and CDR2 SVGEGT.

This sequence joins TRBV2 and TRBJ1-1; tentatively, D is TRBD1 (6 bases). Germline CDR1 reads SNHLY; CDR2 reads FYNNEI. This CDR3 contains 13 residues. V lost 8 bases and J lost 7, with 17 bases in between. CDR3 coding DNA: TGTGCCAGCTCTAGGGGGGAAGGCATTGAAGCTTTCTTT. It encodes CASSRGEGIEAFF.

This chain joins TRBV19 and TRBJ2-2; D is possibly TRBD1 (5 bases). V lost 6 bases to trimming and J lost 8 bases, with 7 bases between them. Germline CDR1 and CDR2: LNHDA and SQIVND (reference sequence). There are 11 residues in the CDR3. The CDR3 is CASRWTGELFF. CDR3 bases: TGTGCCAGTAGATGGACAGGGGAGCTGTTTTTT.

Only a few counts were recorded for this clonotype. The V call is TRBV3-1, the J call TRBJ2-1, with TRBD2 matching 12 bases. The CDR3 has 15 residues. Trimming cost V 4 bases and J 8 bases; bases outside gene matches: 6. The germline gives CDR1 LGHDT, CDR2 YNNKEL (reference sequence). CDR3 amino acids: CASSLELAGGDEQFF. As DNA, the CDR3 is TGTGCCAGCAGCCTAGAACTAGCGGGAGGCGATGAGCAGTTCTTC.

CDR3 in DNA: TGCGCCAGCAGCTTGGAGACAATCGCTGAAGCTTTCTTT. Amino acid sequence: CASSLETIAEAFF. The rearrangement joins TRBV5-1 to TRBJ1-1, with no clear D. This CDR3 is built from 13 residues. The V and J ends lost 0 bases and 6 bases respectively, with 9 bases between them. Germline loops: CDR1 SGHRS, CDR2 YFSETQ.

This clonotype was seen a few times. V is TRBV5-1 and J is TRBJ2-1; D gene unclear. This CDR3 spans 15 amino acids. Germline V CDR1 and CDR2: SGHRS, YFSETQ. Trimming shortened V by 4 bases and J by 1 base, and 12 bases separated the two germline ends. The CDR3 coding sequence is TGCGCCAGCAGCCCTCCCCTCGGGTCCTACAATGAGCAGTTCTTC. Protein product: CASSPPLGSYNEQFF. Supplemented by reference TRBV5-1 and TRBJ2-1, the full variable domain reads KAGVTQTPRYLIKTRGQQVTLSCSPISGHRSVSWYQQTPGQGLQFLFEYFSETQRNKGNFPGRFSGRQFSNSRSEMNVSTLELGDSALYLCASSPPLGSYNEQFFGPGTRLTVL.

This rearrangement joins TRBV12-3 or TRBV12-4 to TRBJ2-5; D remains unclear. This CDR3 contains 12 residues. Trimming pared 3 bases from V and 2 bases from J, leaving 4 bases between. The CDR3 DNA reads TGTGCCAGCAGTTTCACGCAAGAGACCCAGTACTTC. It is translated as CASSFTQETQYF.

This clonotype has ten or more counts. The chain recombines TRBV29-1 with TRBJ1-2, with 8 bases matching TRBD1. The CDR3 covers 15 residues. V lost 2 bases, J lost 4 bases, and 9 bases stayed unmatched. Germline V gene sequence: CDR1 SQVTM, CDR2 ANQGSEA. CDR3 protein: CSVEKDRGAGYGYTF. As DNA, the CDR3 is TGCAGCGTTGAAAAAGACAGGGGCGCGGGCTATGGCTACACCTTC. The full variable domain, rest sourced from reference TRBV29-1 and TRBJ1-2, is SAVISQKPSRDICQRGTSLTIQCQVDSQVTMMFWYRQQPGQSLTLIATANQGSEATYESGFVIDKFPISRPNLTFSTLTVSNMSPEDSSIYLCSVEKDRGAGYGYTFGSGTRLTVV.